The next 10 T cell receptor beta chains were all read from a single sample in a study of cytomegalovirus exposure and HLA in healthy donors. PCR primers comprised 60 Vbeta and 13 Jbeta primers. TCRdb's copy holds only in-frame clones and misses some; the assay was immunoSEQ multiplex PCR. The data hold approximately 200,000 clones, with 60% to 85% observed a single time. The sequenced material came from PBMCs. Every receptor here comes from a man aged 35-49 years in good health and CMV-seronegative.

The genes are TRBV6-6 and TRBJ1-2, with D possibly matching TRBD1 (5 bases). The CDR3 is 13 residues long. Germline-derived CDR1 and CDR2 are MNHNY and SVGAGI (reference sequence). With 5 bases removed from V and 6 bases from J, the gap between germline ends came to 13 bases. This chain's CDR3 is CASSPGEGNGYTF. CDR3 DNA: TGTGCCAGCAGTCCCGGGGAGGGGAATGGCTACACCTTC.

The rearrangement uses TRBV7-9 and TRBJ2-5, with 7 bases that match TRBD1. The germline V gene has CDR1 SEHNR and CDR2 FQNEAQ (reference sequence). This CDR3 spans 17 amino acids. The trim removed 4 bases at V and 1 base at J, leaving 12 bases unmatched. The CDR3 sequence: CASSSPTGNTAQETQYF. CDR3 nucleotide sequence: TGTGCCAGCAGCTCCCCGACAGGGAACACCGCCCAAGAGACCCAGTACTTC.

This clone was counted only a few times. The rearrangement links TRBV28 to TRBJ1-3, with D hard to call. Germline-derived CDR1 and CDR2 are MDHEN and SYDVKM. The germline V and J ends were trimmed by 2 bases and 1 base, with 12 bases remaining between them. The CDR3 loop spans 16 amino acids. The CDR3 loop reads CASSLVTFKSGNTIYF. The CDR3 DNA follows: TGTGCCAGCAGTTTAGTAACTTTCAAATCTGGAAACACCATATATTTT.

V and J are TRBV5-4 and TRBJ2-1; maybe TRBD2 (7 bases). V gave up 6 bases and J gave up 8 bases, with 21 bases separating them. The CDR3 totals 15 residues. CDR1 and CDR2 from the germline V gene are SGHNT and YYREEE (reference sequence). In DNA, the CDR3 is TGTGCCAGCACCACCCCGGGGGGCGCATTCGATGAGCAGTTCTTC. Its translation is CASTTPGGAFDEQFF.

The CDR3 protein is CASSPVPGQGMSETQYF. The CDR3 coding sequence is TGTGCCAGCAGCCCTGTCCCGGGACAGGGGATGTCAGAGACCCAGTACTTC. V usage is TRBV11-1 and J usage is TRBJ2-5; 10 nucleotides agree with TRBD1. This CDR3 is built from 17 residues. V shed 5 bases and J 4 bases; nucleotides not matched to a gene: 13. The germline CDR1 and CDR2 sequences are SGHAT and FQDESV (reference sequence).

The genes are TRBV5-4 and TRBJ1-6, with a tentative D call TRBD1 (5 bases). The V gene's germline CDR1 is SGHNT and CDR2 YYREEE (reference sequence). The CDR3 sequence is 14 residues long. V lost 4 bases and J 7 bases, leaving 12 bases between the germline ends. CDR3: CASSVGVENSPLHF. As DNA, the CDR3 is TGTGCCAGCAGCGTGGGGGTGGAGAATTCACCCCTCCACTTT.

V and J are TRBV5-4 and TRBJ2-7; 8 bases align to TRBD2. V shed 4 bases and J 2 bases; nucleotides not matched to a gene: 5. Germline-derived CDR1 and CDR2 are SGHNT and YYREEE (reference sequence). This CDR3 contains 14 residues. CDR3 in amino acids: CASSIAGLTYEQYF. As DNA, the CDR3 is TGTGCCAGCAGCATAGCGGGGCTAACCTACGAGCAGTACTTC.

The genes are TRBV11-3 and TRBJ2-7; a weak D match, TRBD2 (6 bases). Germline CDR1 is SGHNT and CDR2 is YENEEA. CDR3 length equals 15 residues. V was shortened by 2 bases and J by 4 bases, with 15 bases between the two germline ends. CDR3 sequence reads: CASSLRAGWGYEQYF. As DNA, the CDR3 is TGTGCCAGCAGCTTACGTGCGGGGTGGGGATACGAGCAGTACTTC.

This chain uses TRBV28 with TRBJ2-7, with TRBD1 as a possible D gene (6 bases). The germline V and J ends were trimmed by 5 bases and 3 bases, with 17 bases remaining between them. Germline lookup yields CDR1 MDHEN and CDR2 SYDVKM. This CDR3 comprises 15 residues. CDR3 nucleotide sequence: TGTGCCAGCAGTGGGAACAGGGTCACGTACTACGAGCAGTACTTC. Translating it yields CASSGNRVTYYEQYF.

The CDR3 nucleotides read TGTGCCAGCAGCCGTACTCAGGGGGCGATTGCAGAGACCCAGTACTTC. It yields the protein CASSRTQGAIAETQYF. V gene TRBV11-2 combines with J gene TRBJ2-5; 8 bases are shared with TRBD1. The V segment lost 5 bases and the J segment 4 bases; nucleotides outside the gene matches: 12. The germline V gene has CDR1 SGHAT and CDR2 FQNNGV. The CDR3 totals 16 residues.